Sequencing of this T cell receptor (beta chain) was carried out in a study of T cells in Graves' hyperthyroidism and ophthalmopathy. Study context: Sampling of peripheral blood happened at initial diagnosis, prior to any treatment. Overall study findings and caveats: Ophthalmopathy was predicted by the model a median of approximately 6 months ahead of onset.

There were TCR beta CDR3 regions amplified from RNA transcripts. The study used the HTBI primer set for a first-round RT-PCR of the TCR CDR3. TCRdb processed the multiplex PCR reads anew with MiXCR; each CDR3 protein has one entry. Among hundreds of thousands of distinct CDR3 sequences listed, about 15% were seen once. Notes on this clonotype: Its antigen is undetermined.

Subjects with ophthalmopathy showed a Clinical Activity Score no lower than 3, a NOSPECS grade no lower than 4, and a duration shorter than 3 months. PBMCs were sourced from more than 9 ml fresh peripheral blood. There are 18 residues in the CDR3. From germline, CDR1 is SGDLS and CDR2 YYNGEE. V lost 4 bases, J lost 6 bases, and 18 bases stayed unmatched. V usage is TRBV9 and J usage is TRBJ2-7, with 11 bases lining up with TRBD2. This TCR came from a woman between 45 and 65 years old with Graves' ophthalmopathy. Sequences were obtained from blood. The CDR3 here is CASSYHTGRLAGPIEQYF. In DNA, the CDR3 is TGTGCCAGCAGCTACCATACCGGACGACTAGCGGGGCCTATCGAGCAGTACTTC.